The 12 T cell receptor beta chains in this list originate from one sample, sequenced in a study of radiation and T cells in renal cell carcinoma. The time point is: baseline pretreatment blood. Treatment indicated: 15 Gy SBRT to primary tumor, nephrectomy 4 weeks later. Produced via immunoSEQ multiplex PCR; TCRdb's table is partial and in-frame only. Altogether roughly 120,000 clones are present, approximately 80% being singletons, with the ten largest covering approximately 3%. The sequences come from blood, collected from a patient whose treatment included radiotherapy and nephrectomy. Source of these receptors: a woman in her fifties or sixties with renal cell carcinoma.

The genes are TRBV5-1 and TRBJ2-5; no clear D gene. The CDR3 spans 14 residues. CDR1 SGHRS and CDR2 YFSETQ come from the germline V gene. V was pared by 4 bases and J by 5 bases, with 15 bases between. CDR3 in amino acids: CASSRREGSETQYF. The CDR3 DNA follows: TGCGCCAGCAGCCGTAGGGAAGGTTCGGAGACCCAGTACTTC. The entire variable domain, with the rest obtained from reference TRBV5-1 and TRBJ2-5, is as follows: KAGVTQTPRYLIKTRGQQVTLSCSPISGHRSVSWYQQTPGQGLQFLFEYFSETQRNKGNFPGRFSGRQFSNSRSEMNVSTLELGDSALYLCASSRREGSETQYFGPGTRLLVL.

The rearrangement uses TRBV6-1 and TRBJ1-5; 9 bases line up with TRBD1. The V gene's germline CDR1 is MNHNS and CDR2 SASEGT. This CDR3 has 15 amino acids. V shed 11 bases and J 9 bases; nucleotides not matched to a gene: 17. DNA of the CDR3: TGTGCCGGACAATCCGGGACAGGGACTACCTTGCCCCAGCATTTT. Translating gives CAGQSGTGTTLPQHF.

CDR3 DNA sequence: TGTGCCAGCAGTTTGGGGAGAGGGGGAGCCCGAGAGCAGTACTTC. The encoded protein is CASSLGRGGAREQYF. The rearrangement links TRBV28 to TRBJ2-7, with D perhaps matching TRBD1 (6 bases). Germline assignment: CDR1 MDHEN and CDR2 SYDVKM. The CDR3 loop spans 15 amino acids. Trimming removed 3 bases at V and 7 bases at J, with 19 bases between. Combining the CDR3 with reference TRBV28 and TRBJ2-7 gives the whole variable domain DVKVTQSSRYLVKRTGEKVFLECVQDMDHENMFWYRQDPGLGLRLIYFSYDVKMKEKGDIPEGYSVSREKKERFSLILESASTNQTSMYLCASSLGRGGAREQYFGPGTRLTVT.

The chain combines TRBV6-4 with TRBJ2-1; TRBD1 matches at 9 bases. After removal of 6 bases from V and 7 bases from J, the junction contained 7 bases not matched to a gene. The CDR3 consists of 14 residues. The germline CDR1 and CDR2 sequences are MRHNA and SNTAGT. This CDR3 reads CASSPGQGWNEQFF. The CDR3 nucleotides are TGTGCCAGCAGCCCCGGACAGGGGTGGAATGAGCAGTTCTTC.

V gene TRBV18 combines with J gene TRBJ1-2; D unresolved. The CDR3 is 15 amino acids. Trimming removed 0 bases from V and 0 bases from J, with 8 bases in between. The germline gives CDR1 KGHSH, CDR2 LQKENI. The CDR3 spells CASSPPNLANYGYTF. CDR3 DNA sequence: TGTGCCAGCTCACCACCGAACCTTGCTAACTATGGCTACACCTTC.

This CDR3 reads CASSTGQGKTDTQYF. The CDR3 DNA follows: TGTGCCAGCAGCACCGGACAGGGGAAGACAGATACGCAGTATTTT. The chain recombines TRBV5-4 with TRBJ2-3; 9 nucleotides agree with TRBD1. The CDR3 loop spans 15 amino acids. Germline V gives CDR1 SGHNT, CDR2 YYREEE (reference sequence). The trim removed 4 bases at V and 3 bases at J, leaving 6 bases unmatched.

Of note for this clone: The junction departs from germline at one end; a sequencing error may be responsible. The V call is TRBV7-9, the J call TRBJ1-1; D is uncertain. The germline V gene encodes CDR1 SEHNR and CDR2 FQNEAQ (reference sequence). The CDR3 has 11 amino acids. The CDR3 is CASSEAWATLF. The CDR3 bases are TGTGCCAGCAGCGAGGCCTGGGCTACTCTCTTT.

This chain joins TRBV6-1 and TRBJ2-7; 8 bases align to TRBD1. Germline CDR1 is MNHNS and CDR2 is SASEGT. CDR3 length: 15 amino acids. Germline trimming cut 4 bases from V and 0 bases from J; bases unmatched to any gene: 5. In DNA form, the CDR3 reads TGTGCCAGCAGTGGCTCGACAGGGGCCTCCTACGAGCAGTACTTC. The encoded protein is CASSGSTGASYEQYF.

This sequence joins TRBV27 and TRBJ2-1, with no clear D. Trimming stripped 5 bases from V and 9 bases from J, with 17 bases between. Germline CDR1 reads MNHEY; CDR2 reads SMNVEV (reference sequence). The CDR3 runs to 14 residues. CDR3 residues: CASSPLVQVGEQFF. The CDR3 bases are TGTGCCAGCAGTCCCCTAGTGCAGGTGGGTGAGCAGTTCTTC.

This clone was found many times. The V and J genes are TRBV6-6 and TRBJ2-7; D unresolved. The V gene lost 0 bases and the J gene lost 0 bases, with 6 bases spanning the gap. CDR1 MNHNY and CDR2 SVGAGI come from the germline V gene (reference sequence). CDR3 size: 14 residues. The CDR3, as DNA: TGTGCCAGCAGTTACTCCTTCCCCTCCTACGAGCAGTACTTC. Residues: CASSYSFPSYEQYF.

J is TRBJ1-4 and V is TRBV7-9; 9 bases map to TRBD1. V lost 4 bases and J lost 4; bases outside the gene matches: 16. Germline CDR1 reads SEHNR; CDR2 reads FQNEAQ (reference sequence). This CDR3 is 19 amino acids long. The CDR3 nucleotides read TGTGCCAGCAGCTCCCGGCAGGGACAGGGTAGACGAGTTAATGAAAAACTGTTTTTT. Encoded protein: CASSSRQGQGRRVNEKLFF.

The chain joins TRBV7-6 to TRBJ2-2; TRBD2 agrees at 7 bases. Germline V CDR1 and CDR2: SGHVS, FNYEAQ. CDR3 length: 17 amino acids. Trimming cost V 6 bases and J 6 bases; bases outside gene matches: 16. Here the CDR3 DNA reads TGTGCCAGCAGTCAAGGGCGGGGGAGGGCCTCTTCCGGGGAGCTGTTTTTT. It translates to CASSQGRGRASSGELFF.